Listed below are T cell receptor beta chains from one sample, sequenced in a study of T-cell memory formation after mild COVID-19. In TCRdb, the 5' RACE reads were re-called with MiXCR into one record per CDR3 protein. Found here are 470,000 or so distinct CDR3 sequences, approximately 19% of them singletons; the top ten hold roughly a fifth. Sequenced input: PBMCs or a T cell subset sorted from them (not recorded which). These receptors were obtained from a man in his late teens or twenties who had mild COVID-19 (a few samples of this study predate the infection). Cell type and time point are not known. Each CDR3 is given with its conserved first and last residue. D genes are given only for firm matches. The listing skips clone size in some rows; elsewhere it reads once, few, many or a size class.

D | length | J | size | V | DNA | CDR3
- | 14 | TRBJ2-5 | few | TRBV11-1 | TGTGCCAGCACACCGACAGAGTACCAAGAGACCCAGTACTTC | CASTPTEYQETQYF
TRBD1 | 14 | TRBJ1-5 | many | TRBV5-5 | TGTGCCAGCAGCTTGAGGACAGGAGACCAGCCCCAGCATTTT | CASSLRTGDQPQHF
TRBD1 | 15 | TRBJ2-7 | few | TRBV20-1 | TGCAGTGCTAGAGATCGTTCGGGACAGGCCGCCGAGCAGTACTTC | CSARDRSGQAAEQYF
- | 11 | TRBJ2-3 | - | TRBV4-1 | TGCGCCAGCAGCCAAGGAGGTGCGCAGTATTTT | CASSQGGAQYF
- | 14 | TRBJ2-1 | few | TRBV7-8 | TGTGCCAGCAGCCTAGAGGCGAGGGTGGATGAGCAGTTCTTC | CASSLEARVDEQFF
- | 14 | TRBJ1-1 | few | TRBV6-1 | TGTGCCAGCAGTCGATACAGGGAAGATGGTGAAGCTTTCTTT | CASSRYREDGEAFF
- | 13 | TRBJ1-1 | - | TRBV5-6 | TGTGCCAGCAGCTTGAGGCCGGACACTGAAGCTTTCTTT | CASSLRPDTEAFF
- | 12 | TRBJ2-4 | many | TRBV27 | TGTGCCAGCAGTTCCCAGGGGAACATTCAGTACTTC | CASSSQGNIQYF
TRBD1 | 16 | TRBJ2-5 | once | TRBV5-5 | TGTGCCAGCAGCTTTATTCCGGGACAGTTCATCGAGACCCAGTACTTC | CASSFIPGQFIETQYF
- | 12 | TRBJ1-5 | - | TRBV12-3/TRBV12-4 | TGTGCCAGCAGTTTACGTAGTCAGCCCCAGCATTTT | CASSLRSQPQHF
TRBD1 | 15 | TRBJ1-6 | - | TRBV2 | TGTGCCAGCAGTGTCAACAGGGGGAATAATTCACCCCTCCACTTT | CASSVNRGNNSPLHF
- | 15 | TRBJ2-7 | many | TRBV9 | TGTGCCAGCAGCCGCGGGGGGACAGGGACCTACGAGCAGTACTTC | CASSRGGTGTYEQYF
TRBD1 | 12 | TRBJ1-2 | - | TRBV5-1 | TGCGCCAGCAGCTTGGGACAGGGAGGCTACACCTTC | CASSLGQGGYTF
- | 15 | TRBJ1-2 | - | TRBV4-2 | TGTGCCAGCAGCCAAGCTTCGGGGGGCAGGGGTCCCTACACCTTC | CASSQASGGRGPYTF
TRBD1 | 12 | TRBJ2-5 | - | TRBV7-9 | TGTGCCAGCAGCTTAGCGGGACAGGGGCAGTACTTC | CASSLAGQGQYF
TRBD2 | 17 | TRBJ2-5 | few | TRBV7-6 | TGTGCCAGCAGCCCGTCGAGGGTAGCGGGGGCGTGGGAGACCCAGTACTTC | CASSPSRVAGAWETQYF
- | 12 | TRBJ2-3 | - | TRBV29-1 | TGCAGCGTTGTAATGTGGACAGATACGCAGTATTTT | CSVVMWTDTQYF
- | 15 | TRBJ2-3 | - | TRBV6-1 | TGTGCCAGCAGTGAACGTCTGGGGGGCACAGATACGCAGTATTTT | CASSERLGGTDTQYF
- | 16 | TRBJ2-3 | many | TRBV12-3/TRBV12-4 | TGTGCCAGCAGTTTACCCTTTGGGGGCTACACAGATACGCAGTATTTT | CASSLPFGGYTDTQYF
TRBD1 | 16 | TRBJ1-5 | - | TRBV19 | TGTGCCAGTAGTATCCCGGGACAGGGTTTCAATCAGCCCCAGCATTTT | CASSIPGQGFNQPQHF